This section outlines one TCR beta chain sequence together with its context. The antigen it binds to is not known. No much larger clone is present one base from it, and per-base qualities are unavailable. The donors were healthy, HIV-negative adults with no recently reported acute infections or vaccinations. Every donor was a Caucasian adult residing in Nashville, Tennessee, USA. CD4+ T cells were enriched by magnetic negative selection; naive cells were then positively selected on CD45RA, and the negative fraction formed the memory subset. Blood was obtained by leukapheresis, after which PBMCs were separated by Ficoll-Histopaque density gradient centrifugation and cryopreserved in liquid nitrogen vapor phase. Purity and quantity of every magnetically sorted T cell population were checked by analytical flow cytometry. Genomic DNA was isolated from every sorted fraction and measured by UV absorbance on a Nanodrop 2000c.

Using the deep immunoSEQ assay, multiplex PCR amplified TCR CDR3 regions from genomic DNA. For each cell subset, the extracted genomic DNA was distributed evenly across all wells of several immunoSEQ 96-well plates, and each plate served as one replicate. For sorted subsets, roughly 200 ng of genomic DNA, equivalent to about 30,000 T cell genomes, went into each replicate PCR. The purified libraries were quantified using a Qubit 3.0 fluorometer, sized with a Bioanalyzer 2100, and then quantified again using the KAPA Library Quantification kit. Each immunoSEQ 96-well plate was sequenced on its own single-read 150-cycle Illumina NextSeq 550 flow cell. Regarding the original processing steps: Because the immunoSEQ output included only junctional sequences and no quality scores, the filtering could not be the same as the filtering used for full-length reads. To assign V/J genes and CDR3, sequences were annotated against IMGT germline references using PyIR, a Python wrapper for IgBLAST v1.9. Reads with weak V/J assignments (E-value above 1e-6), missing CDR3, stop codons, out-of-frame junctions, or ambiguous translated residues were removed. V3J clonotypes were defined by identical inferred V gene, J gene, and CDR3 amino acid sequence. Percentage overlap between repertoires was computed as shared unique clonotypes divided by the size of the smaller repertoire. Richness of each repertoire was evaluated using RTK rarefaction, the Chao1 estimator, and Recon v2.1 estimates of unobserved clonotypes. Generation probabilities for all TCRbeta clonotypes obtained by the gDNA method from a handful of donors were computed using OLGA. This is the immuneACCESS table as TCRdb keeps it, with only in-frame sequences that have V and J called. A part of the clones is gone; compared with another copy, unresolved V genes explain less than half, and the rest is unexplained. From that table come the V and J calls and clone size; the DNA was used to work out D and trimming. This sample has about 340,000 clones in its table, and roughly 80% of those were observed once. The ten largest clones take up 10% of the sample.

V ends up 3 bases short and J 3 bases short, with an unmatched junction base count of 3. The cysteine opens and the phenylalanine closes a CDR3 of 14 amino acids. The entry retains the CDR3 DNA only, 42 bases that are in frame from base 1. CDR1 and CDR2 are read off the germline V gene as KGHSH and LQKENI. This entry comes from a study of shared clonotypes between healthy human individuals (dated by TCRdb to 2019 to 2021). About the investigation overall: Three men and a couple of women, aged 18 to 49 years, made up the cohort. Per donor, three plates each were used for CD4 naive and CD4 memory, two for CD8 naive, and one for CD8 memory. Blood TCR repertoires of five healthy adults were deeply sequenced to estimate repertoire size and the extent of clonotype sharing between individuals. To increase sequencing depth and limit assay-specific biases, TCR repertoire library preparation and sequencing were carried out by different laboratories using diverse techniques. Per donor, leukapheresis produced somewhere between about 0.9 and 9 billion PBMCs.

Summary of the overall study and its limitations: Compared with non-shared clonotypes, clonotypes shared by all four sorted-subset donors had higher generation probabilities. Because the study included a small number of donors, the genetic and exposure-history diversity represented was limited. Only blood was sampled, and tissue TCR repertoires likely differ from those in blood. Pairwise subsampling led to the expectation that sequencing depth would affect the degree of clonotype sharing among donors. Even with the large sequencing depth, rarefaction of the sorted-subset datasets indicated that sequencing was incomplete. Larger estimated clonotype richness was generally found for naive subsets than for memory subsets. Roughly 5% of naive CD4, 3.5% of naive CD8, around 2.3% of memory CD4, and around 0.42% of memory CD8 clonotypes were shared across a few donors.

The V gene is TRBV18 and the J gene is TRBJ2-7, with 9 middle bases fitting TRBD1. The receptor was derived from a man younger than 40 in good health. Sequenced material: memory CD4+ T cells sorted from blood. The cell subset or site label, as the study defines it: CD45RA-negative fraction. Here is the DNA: TGTGCCAGCTCACCTCCGGGACAGGGCTACGAGCAGTACTTC. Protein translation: CASSPPGQGYEQYF.